Following are 30 T cell receptor beta chains from one sample sequenced in a study of T cells in women clearing cervical HPV infection (dated by TCRdb to 2016 to 2018). The library was generated by the immunoSEQ multiplex PCR assay. The table comes from immuneACCESS by way of TCRdb, which keeps in-frame sequences with V and J called. Part of the clones is missing from these tables; in studies checked, under half for an unresolved V gene and the rest for unknown reasons. This sample's records show roughly 30,000 clones. 3.5% of the sample goes to the ten largest clones. The specimen was blood buffy coat. These receptors were taken from a woman aged 18-70 years with a cervical HPV16 infection that either progressed to CIN3+ or cleared (not recorded which).

Concerning this clone: The read finishes 3 residues shy of the CDR3 end, and the germline J gene is used to complete it. The chain employs TRBV7-9 and TRBJ1-2, with D perhaps TRBD1 (5 bases). This CDR3 is built from 13 residues. Germline lookup yields CDR1 SEHNR and CDR2 FQNEAQ (reference sequence). CDR3 sequence: CASSTPPTDTYTF. The covered CDR3 bases are TGTGCCAGCAGCACCCCGCCGACAGATACC.

Worth noting for this clone: The read halts 3 residues ahead of the CDR3 end, with the missing end drawn from the germline J gene. The J gene is TRBJ2-2, the V gene TRBV7-9; TRBD1 matches at 9 bases. Germline assignment: CDR1 SEHNR and CDR2 FQNEAQ (reference sequence). The CDR3 is 15 residues long. This CDR3 is CASSWDRVGNSPLFF. CDR3 DNA (partial): TGTGCCAGCAGCTGGGACAGGGTGGGCAATTCACCG.

Note on this clone: The read ends 3 residues early relative to the CDR3; the germline J gene fills the gap. The J gene is TRBJ2-7, the V gene TRBV10-3, with TRBD1 matching 8 bases. J gave up 5 bases and V 10 bases, and 13 bases lay outside the gene matches. Germline CDR1 reads ENHRY; CDR2 reads SYGVKD. The CDR3 contains 14 residues. The part of the CDR3 DNA that was read is TGTGCCACCCTACCGACAGGGGAAGGCAACGAG. Translation: CATLPTGEGNE. The whole CDR3 protein is CATLPTGEGNEQYF.

Points on this clone: The observed sequence ends 3 residues before the CDR3 terminus, with the missing tail filled in from the germline J gene. V is TRBV5-1 and J is TRBJ2-1; D gene unclear. The CDR3 loop spans 18 amino acids. CDR1 SGHRS and CDR2 YFSETQ come from the germline V gene. Trimming left V 3 bases short and J 2 bases short, with 21 bases between. CDR3 in amino acids: CASSSVTTQTFPYNEQFF. The CDR3 bases that were read are TGCGCCAGCAGCTCCGTTACGACACAGACGTTCCCCTACAATGAG.

Comments on this clone: The CDR3 is cut off 3 residues early in the read; its end comes from the germline J gene. The genes are TRBV29-1 and TRBJ2-7; possible D gene TRBD2, 6 bases. Germline-derived CDR1 and CDR2 are SQVTM and ANQGSEA. The CDR3 covers 14 residues. The germline V and J ends were trimmed by 3 bases and 4 bases, with 16 bases remaining between them. CDR3 DNA, as far as it was read: TGCAGCGTTGATTCTGGCGGGGTCGGGTACGAG. This translates into CSVDSGGVGYE. The entire CDR3 reads CSVDSGGVGYEQYF.

The CDR3 loop is CASSLTSGGGNEQFF. CDR3 DNA, as far as it was read: TGTGCCAGCAGCTTAACGTCGGGAGGGGGCAATGAG. The V call is TRBV7-3, the J call TRBJ2-1; TRBD2 aligns across 8 bases. The read ends 3 residues before the CDR3 terminus; that terminus is restored from the germline J gene. Germline V lookup: CDR1 SGHTA, CDR2 FQGTGA. V shed 0 bases, J shed 6 bases, and the junction held 4 bases outside the gene matches. This CDR3 contains 15 residues. Variable domain in full (rest from reference TRBV7-3 and TRBJ2-1): GAGVSQTPSNKVTEKGKYVELRCDPISGHTALYWYRQSLGQGPEFLIYFQGTGAADDSGLPNDRFFAVRPEGSVSTLKIQRTERGDSAVYLCASSLTSGGGNEQFFGPGTRLTVL.

In the case of this clone: Sequencing ends 3 residues short of the CDR3 end; the germline J gene provides the rest. The genes are TRBV28 and TRBJ2-7, with 11 positions matching TRBD2. This CDR3 has 16 amino acids. V was pared by 6 bases and J by 3 bases, with 10 bases of the junction left unmatched. Germline V CDR1 and CDR2: MDHEN, SYDVKM. This CDR3 is CASRTPGLAGVYEQYF. The DNA read from the CDR3 is TGTGCCAGCAGAACTCCCGGACTAGCGGGTGTCTACGAG.

As concerns this clone: With the read ending 3 residues before the CDR3 end, the germline J gene is used to fill in that end. This chain uses TRBV2 with TRBJ2-3; a weak D match, TRBD2 (7 bases). This CDR3 comprises 17 residues. The germline gives CDR1 SNHLY, CDR2 FYNNEI. Trimming pared 5 bases from V and 2 bases from J, leaving 20 bases between. CDR3 residues: CASSFRVRGTSTDTQYF. The part of the CDR3 DNA that was read is TGTGCCAGCAGTTTTAGGGTGCGGGGGACATCCACAGATACG.

Comment on this clone: The read halts 3 residues ahead of the CDR3 end, with the missing end drawn from the germline J gene. The chain carries TRBV20-1 and TRBJ2-1; 9 positions match TRBD1. The germline V gene has CDR1 DFQATT and CDR2 SNEGSKA (reference sequence). The CDR3 sequence is 15 residues long. V was pared by 2 bases and J by 8 bases, with 10 bases of the junction left unmatched. CDR3 DNA, as far as it was read: TGCAGTGCTAGAACCTTACAGGGGGCAAAGGATGAG. It specifies CSARTLQGAKDE. The CDR3 as a whole reads CSARTLQGAKDEQFF.

Comment on this clone: The read ends 3 residues shy of where the CDR3 ends; the end is completed using the germline J gene. The chain is built from TRBV14 and TRBJ2-2; no firm D call. Between the trimmed V and J ends, which lost 4 bases and 1 base, there was a span of 13 bases. Germline CDR1 SGHDN, CDR2 FVKESK. The CDR3 runs to 16 residues. The part of the CDR3 DNA that was read is TGTGCCAGCAGCCCCCTCTACGTCCGGAACACCGGGGAG. Translating gives CASSPLYVRNTGE. The whole CDR3 region reads CASSPLYVRNTGELFF.

The sequenced CDR3 bases are TGTGCCAGCAGCTTAGAACAGGGAGAAAAA. It yields the protein CASSLEQGEK. The full CDR3 is CASSLEQGEKLFF. The chain has TRBV7-2 and TRBJ1-4; possible D gene TRBD1, 6 bases. The read halts 3 residues ahead of the CDR3 end, with the missing end drawn from the germline J gene. V lost 1 base to trimming and J lost 8 bases, with 8 bases between them. Germline V lookup: CDR1 SGHTA, CDR2 FQGNSA. The CDR3 loop spans 13 amino acids.

Remarks on this clone: The CDR3 is cut off 3 residues early in the read; its end comes from the germline J gene. The rearrangement joins TRBV7-2 to TRBJ1-2; TRBD1 matches 7 bases. The CDR3 contains 14 residues. From germline, CDR1 is SGHTA and CDR2 FQGNSA. The V segment lost 5 bases and the J segment 4 bases; nucleotides outside the gene matches: 7. CDR3 DNA (partial): TGTGCCAGCAGCCCTTTGGCAGGGGGCTATGGC. Its translation: CASSPLAGGYG. The whole CDR3 reads CASSPLAGGYGYTF.

To note about this clone: The CDR3 goes on 3 residues after the read ends, and that part is filled in from the germline J gene. The chain carries TRBV20-1 and TRBJ2-1; 9 bases align to TRBD2. The germline gives CDR1 DFQATT, CDR2 SNEGSKA (reference sequence). The CDR3 is 13 amino acids. Germline trimming cut 6 bases from V and 7 bases from J; bases unmatched to any gene: 7. Partial CDR3 DNA: TGCAGTGCGCCGACTAGCGGAGGGAATGAG. Its translation is CSAPTSGGNE. The entire CDR3 sequence reads CSAPTSGGNEQFF.

Remarks on this clone: The CDR3 goes on 3 residues after the read ends, and that part is filled in from the germline J gene. The genes are TRBV5-1 and TRBJ2-1; 7 nucleotides match TRBD1. Germline lookup yields CDR1 SGHRS and CDR2 YFSETQ. V was pared by 3 bases and J by 2 bases, with 5 bases of the junction left unmatched. This CDR3 is built from 15 residues. Partial CDR3 DNA: TGCGCCAGCAGCTCCGGGACAGTGGCCTACAATGAG. Residues: CASSSGTVAYNE. The entire CDR3 sequence reads CASSSGTVAYNEQFF.

Comments on this clone: Read sequence stops 3 residues before the CDR3 end, and the germline J gene provides the missing end. The V call is TRBV5-1, the J call TRBJ1-1, with 9 bases matching TRBD1. The CDR3 has 14 residues. The germline gives CDR1 SGHRS, CDR2 YFSETQ. V trimming: 7 bases; J trimming: 0 bases; junction bases outside the gene matches: 4. This CDR3 reads CASGTGIMNTEAFF. CDR3 DNA, as far as it was read: TGCGCCAGCGGGACAGGGATCATGAACACTGAA.

Partial CDR3 DNA: TGTGCTAGTGGTTCGCCTGACGGCAGGCGATCCAACGAG. Its translation is CASGSPDGRRSNE. The whole CDR3 reads CASGSPDGRRSNEQYF. This chain connects TRBV12-5 to TRBJ2-7; no clear D. From the germline J gene comes the end of the CDR3, since the read stops 3 residues before it. Germline-derived CDR1 and CDR2 are LGHNT and FRNRAP. This CDR3 has 16 residues. V was pared by 4 bases and J by 5 bases, with 21 bases between.

About this clone itself: The read ends 3 residues before the CDR3 terminus; that terminus is restored from the germline J gene. The rearrangement links TRBV2 to TRBJ2-3, with D possibly being TRBD1 (7 bases). Germline V CDR1 and CDR2: SNHLY, FYNNEI. This CDR3 has 13 residues. CDR3 residues: CAGQRGRGETQYF. CDR3 DNA, as far as it was read: TGTGCCGGACAAAGGGGGCGCGGGGAGACG.

Details on this clone: The CDR3 is cut off 3 residues early in the read; its end comes from the germline J gene. The chain joins TRBV7-6 to TRBJ2-7, with 7 bases fitting TRBD1. V lost 5 bases, J lost 4 bases, and 8 bases stayed unmatched. CDR1 is SGHVS and CDR2 is FNYEAQ in the germline V gene. The CDR3 totals 14 residues. The sequenced part of the CDR3 DNA is TGTGCCAGCAGCATTGGGACAGATACTTACGAG. Translating it yields CASSIGTDTYE. The CDR3, in full, reads CASSIGTDTYEQYF.

Worth noting for this clone: The read finishes 3 residues shy of the CDR3 end, and the germline J gene is used to complete it. The chain uses TRBV7-2 and TRBJ2-7; 8 positions agree with TRBD2. The V gene end was trimmed by 5 bases and the J gene end by 6 bases; junction bases not matched to a gene: 9. The germline gives CDR1 SGHTA, CDR2 FQGNSA. The CDR3 is 14 residues long. The CDR3 region is CASSESGSRVEQYF. The CDR3 DNA, read in part, is TGTGCCAGCAGCGAGAGCGGGAGCCGGGTCGAG.

About this clone itself: The DNA ends 3 residues before the CDR3 does, and the rest of the CDR3 is filled in from the germline J gene. V gene TRBV6-2 or TRBV6-3 combines with J gene TRBJ2-5; possibly TRBD2 for D (6 bases). From germline, CDR1 is MNHEY and CDR2 SVGEGT. The CDR3 length is 14 residues. This chain's CDR3 is CASPQPEGTDTQYF. The part of the CDR3 DNA that was read is TGTGCCAGCCCCCAACCGGAGGGCACAGATACC.

As regards this clone: The read gets to within 3 residues of the CDR3 end, and the germline J gene fills in the rest. V and J are TRBV7-9 and TRBJ1-2; the D is unclear. This CDR3 has 12 residues. CDR1 is SEHNR and CDR2 is FQNEAQ in the germline V gene (reference sequence). The CDR3 sequence: CASSFTSYDYTF. The sequenced CDR3 bases are TGTGCCAGCAGCTTCACCTCCTACGAC.

With respect to this clone: The read terminates 3 residues before the CDR3 end, so the remaining end is supplied by the germline J gene. The rearrangement joins TRBV6-2 or TRBV6-3 to TRBJ2-2, with 9 bases that match TRBD2. There are 17 residues in the CDR3. Germline CDR1 MNHEY, CDR2 SVGEGT. Trimming took 2 bases from V and 2 from J; bases not matched to a gene: 6. Partial CDR3 DNA: TGTGCCAGCAGTTACCCCAGACTAGCGGCTAACACCGGGGAG. It encodes CASSYPRLAANTGE. Given in full, the CDR3 is CASSYPRLAANTGELFF.

Note on this clone: The read stops 3 residues short of the end of the CDR3; the missing end is completed from the germline J gene. The gene calls are TRBV2 and TRBJ1-4; 8 nucleotides align to TRBD1. Looked up from germline, CDR1 is SNHLY and CDR2 is FYNNEI. The CDR3 has 16 residues. The V gene end was trimmed by 10 bases and the J gene end by 0 bases; junction bases not matched to a gene: 10. The CDR3 here is CATASQGVATNEKLFF. The sequenced part of the CDR3 DNA is TGTGCCACCGCGTCACAGGGGGTGGCAACTAATGAAAAA.

CDR3 DNA (partial): TGCAGCGTCCTATCCTCTGGGGCCAACGTC. The encoded protein is CSVLSSGANV. The whole CDR3 is CSVLSSGANVLTF. V is TRBV29-1 and J is TRBJ2-6; D is unclear. The missing CDR3 end, 3 residues past where the read stops, is filled in from the germline J gene. There are 13 residues in the CDR3. The V end lost 6 bases, the J end lost 0 bases, and 6 bases lay between the germline ends. Germline loops: CDR1 SQVTM, CDR2 ANQGSEA.

On this clone: A read error may account for a junction end that differs from germline. Other DNA sequences of this sample code for an identical CDR3. The CDR3 bases that were read are TGTGCCAGCAGCTTAGAGCGACAGGCTCAGAGCTCTGGAAACACG. Its translation is CASSLERQAQSSGNT. The full-length CDR3 reads as CASSLERQAQSSGNTIYF. The chain joins TRBV7-6 to TRBJ1-3, with D perhaps TRBD1 (6 bases). The sequenced fragment ends 3 residues before the CDR3 boundary, so the rest is inferred from the germline J gene. The V gene's germline CDR1 is SGHVS and CDR2 FNYEAQ. This CDR3 region has 18 residues.

Worth noting for this clone: The CDR3 extends 3 residues past the end of the read, so its final part is completed from the germline J gene. This chain joins TRBV5-6 and TRBJ1-2; tentative D call: TRBD1 (6 bases). Germline values: CDR1 SGHDT, CDR2 YYEEEE. The CDR3 covers 15 residues. Trimming stripped 5 bases from V and 4 bases from J, with 18 bases between. The DNA read from the CDR3 is TGTGCCAGCAGTTACGACAGGTCCCCCCTCTATGGC. This gives the protein CASSYDRSPLYG. The full CDR3 protein reads CASSYDRSPLYGYTF.

Concerning this clone: With the read ending 3 residues before the CDR3 end, the germline J gene is used to fill in that end. The rearrangement uses TRBV7-2 and TRBJ2-7, with D possibly being TRBD2 (6 bases). Trimming took 5 bases from V and 3 from J, leaving 14 bases between them. The CDR3 is 14 residues long. Germline V gene lookup returns CDR1 SGHTA and CDR2 FQGNSA. The CDR3 region is CASSMGLQGYEQYF. The DNA read from the CDR3 is TGTGCCAGCAGCATGGGACTCCAGGGCTACGAG.

Worth noting for this clone: The read halts 3 residues ahead of the CDR3 end, with the missing end drawn from the germline J gene. The chain uses TRBV4-1 and TRBJ2-7; 10 bases are shared with TRBD1. The CDR3 length is 16 residues. V was clipped by 5 bases and J by 4 bases; unmatched bases: 11. In germline, CDR1 is MGHRA, CDR2 YSYEKL. The CDR3 is CASSFNQGTGEYEQYF. The part of the CDR3 DNA that was read is TGCGCCAGCAGCTTTAACCAAGGGACAGGGGAATACGAG.

Details on this clone: The sequenced fragment ends 3 residues before the CDR3 boundary, so the rest is inferred from the germline J gene. V usage is TRBV6-2 or TRBV6-3 and J usage is TRBJ2-1; D may be TRBD2 (5 bases). Trimming cost V 6 bases and J 8 bases, with 20 bases left between them. There are 15 residues in the CDR3. From germline, CDR1 is MNHEY and CDR2 SVGEGT. CDR3 amino acids: CASRIGLWKGDEQFF. The DNA read from the CDR3 is TGTGCCAGCAGAATCGGACTGTGGAAAGGTGATGAG.

Comment on this clone: The read halts 3 residues ahead of the CDR3 end, with the missing end drawn from the germline J gene. J is TRBJ2-2 and V is TRBV5-1; maybe TRBD2 (5 bases). Germline CDR1 reads SGHRS; CDR2 reads YFSETQ. Trimming left V 0 bases short and J 0 bases short, with 9 bases between. The CDR3 spans 16 residues. The CDR3 sequence: CASSLAARANTGELFF. The covered CDR3 bases are TGCGCCAGCAGCTTGGCCGCGAGGGCGAACACCGGGGAG.